This is a list of T cell receptor beta chains from one sample in a study of T-cell memory formation after mild COVID-19. Using its own MiXCR run on the 5' RACE reads, TCRdb lists one record per CDR3 protein. This sample has around 450,000 distinct CDR3 sequences; 20% occur once, and the top ten carry around 8%. What was sequenced was PBMCs or a T cell subset sorted from them (not recorded which). The receptors originated from an adult woman who had mild COVID-19 (a few samples of this study predate the infection). Cell type and time point are not known. CDR3s include the opening cysteine and the closing phenylalanine or tryptophan. D genes are given only for firm matches. The size of a clone is reported for some rows only, either as once, few or many, or as a class for expanded clones.

length,size,J,V,D,DNA,CDR3
15,-,TRBJ2-7,TRBV6-5,-,TGTGCCAGCAGTTACTACAGGGAGGCATCCTACGAGCAGTACTTC,CASSYYREASYEQYF
15,few,TRBJ2-7,TRBV7-6,-,TGTGCCAGCAGCTTAGAGGCAGGTGGTAACCACGAGCAGTACTTC,CASSLEAGGNHEQYF
15,few,TRBJ2-7,TRBV28,-,TGTGCCAGCAGTTTAAGGACGGGAGTGGTGTACGAGCAGTACTTC,CASSLRTGVVYEQYF
14,few,TRBJ2-7,TRBV5-5,TRBD1,TGTGCCAGCTCCTTTGACGGACAGGGCTACGAGCAGTACTTC,CASSFDGQGYEQYF
12,few,TRBJ2-1,TRBV20-1,-,TGCAGTGCTAGAGATCTTGGGAAAAAGCAGTTCTTC,CSARDLGKKQFF
13,-,TRBJ1-1,TRBV6-1,-,TGTGCCAGCACCTCGACTGAGAACACTGAAGCTTTCTTT,CASTSTENTEAFF
17,-,TRBJ2-3,TRBV9,TRBD2,TGTGCCAGCAGCGTAGGTAGCGGGGGGACTAGCACAGATACGCAGTATTTT,CASSVGSGGTSTDTQYF
13,few,TRBJ2-1,TRBV7-3,TRBD2,TGTGCCAGCTCCGGGGGGAACTACAATGAGCAGTTCTTC,CASSGGNYNEQFF
17,few,TRBJ2-5,TRBV24-1,-,TGTGCCACCAGTGCTAGCCGGGACAACCCACTCCAAGAGACCCAGTACTTC,CATSASRDNPLQETQYF
11,-,TRBJ2-7,TRBV6-2/TRBV6-3,-,TGTGCCAGCAGTCGACGGTACGAGCAGTACTTC,CASSRRYEQYF
14,few,TRBJ1-1,TRBV5-6,-,TGTGCCAGCAGCTTACCCAGGGAGAACACTGAAGCTTTCTTT,CASSLPRENTEAFF
15,few,TRBJ1-5,TRBV15,TRBD1,TGTGCCACCAGCAGAGGAGGGGGCAGCAATCAGCCCCAGCATTTT,CATSRGGGSNQPQHF
15,-,TRBJ2-7,TRBV4-1,-,TGCGCCAGCAGCCAGTTGACAGGATTCTCCTACGAGCAGTACTTC,CASSQLTGFSYEQYF
15,few,TRBJ2-1,TRBV19,TRBD1,TGTGCCAGTAGTATCGGACAGGGGGCTGGTAATGAGCAGTTCTTC,CASSIGQGAGNEQFF
14,-,TRBJ1-2,TRBV3-1,-,TGTGCCAGCAGCCAAGATACCCAGAGCTATGGCTACACCTTC,CASSQDTQSYGYTF
17,few,TRBJ2-1,TRBV24-1,TRBD2,TGTGCCACCAGTGATTCCAGGACTAGCGGGAGGCTGCGTGAGCAGTTCTTC,CATSDSRTSGRLREQFF
16,few,TRBJ2-2,TRBV7-6,-,TGTGCCAGCAGCTTAGTAGTGAATACGAACACCGGGGAGCTGTTTTTT,CASSLVVNTNTGELFF
16,few,TRBJ1-1,TRBV12-3/TRBV12-4,-,TGTGCCAGCAGTGGTCACCCAGGGATTGGAAGCGCTGAAGCTTTCTTT,CASSGHPGIGSAEAFF
12,-,TRBJ1-5,TRBV18,-,TGTGCCAGCTCAGAGAACGATCAGCCCCAGCATTTT,CASSENDQPQHF
14,-,TRBJ2-5,TRBV12-3/TRBV12-4,-,TGTGCCAGCAGTTTTGGGCTAGCAATGCAGACCCAGTACTTC,CASSFGLAMQTQYF
13,-,TRBJ2-3,TRBV5-1,-,TGCGCCAGCAGCGGGGGGAACACAGATACGCAGTATTTT,CASSGGNTDTQYF
15,few,TRBJ2-5,TRBV9,-,TGTGCCAGCAGCGTAGATCAGGGAGCTCAAGAGACCCAGTACTTC,CASSVDQGAQETQYF
15,-,TRBJ2-7,TRBV9,-,TGTGCCAGCAGCGTAGGGAGTGAGGCATCCTACGAGCAGTACTTC,CASSVGSEASYEQYF
14,-,TRBJ1-2,TRBV12-3/TRBV12-4,-,TGTGCCAGCAGTTTAAAGGGGGGGGTCTATGGCTACACCTTC,CASSLKGGVYGYTF
14,-,TRBJ2-7,TRBV9,-,TGTGCCAGCAGCGTAGGGGAAGGGCCCTACGAGCAGTACTTC,CASSVGEGPYEQYF
15,few,TRBJ1-6,TRBV7-8,TRBD1,TGTGCCAGCAGCTTCGGACAGGTCAATAATTCACCCCTCCACTTT,CASSFGQVNNSPLHF
13,few,TRBJ2-5,TRBV27,TRBD2,TGTGCCAGCAGAGGACTAGCGCAAGAGACCCAGTACTTC,CASRGLAQETQYF
18,few,TRBJ2-5,TRBV12-3/TRBV12-4,-,TGTGCCAGCAACCCCGGGACCCCCCTCCCCCCGGAGGAGGAGACCCAGTACTTC,CASNPGTPLPPEEETQYF
19,few,TRBJ1-4,TRBV7-9,TRBD1,TGTGCCAGCAGCTCGGTCGGGGGACAGTCTTGGGCCCCTTCGGAAAAACTGTTTTTT,CASSSVGGQSWAPSEKLFF
16,-,TRBJ2-1,TRBV19,TRBD2,TGTGCCAGTAGTAGAACTAGCGGGGCCCTCCGGAATGAGCAGTTCTTC,CASSRTSGALRNEQFF
15,few,TRBJ2-3,TRBV11-2,-,TGTGCCAGCAGCTTAGTTCGGTCGGAGGGAGATACGCAGTATTTT,CASSLVRSEGDTQYF
18,-,TRBJ2-2,TRBV11-3,-,TGTGCCAGCAGCTTATTTCGTTACAGGGAAATGGTCACCGGGGAGCTGTTTTTT,CASSLFRYREMVTGELFF
13,few,TRBJ1-1,TRBV10-2,-,TGCGCCAGCAGTGACCCAGTGAACACTGAAGCTTTCTTT,CASSDPVNTEAFF
14,few,TRBJ1-5,TRBV7-2,TRBD1,TGTGCCAGCAGCTTAGTTCAGGGGGCTCAGCCCCAGCATTTT,CASSLVQGAQPQHF
14,-,TRBJ2-1,TRBV2,TRBD2,TGTGCCAGCATTCTGGGAGCGGGAGTCAATGAGCAGTTCTTC,CASILGAGVNEQFF
14,few,TRBJ2-2,TRBV4-1,-,TGCGCCAGCAGCCAAGGGGCAGGGGCCGGGGAGCTGTTTTTT,CASSQGAGAGELFF
11,many,TRBJ2-5,TRBV29-1,-,TGCAGCGTTTACAGGGAAGAGACCCAGTACTTC,CSVYREETQYF
15,-,TRBJ1-1,TRBV7-9,TRBD1,TGTGCCAGCAGCCTCTGGGACAGCCAGTTTACTGAAGCTTTCTTT,CASSLWDSQFTEAFF
17,many,TRBJ1-1,TRBV10-3,TRBD1,TGTGCCATCAGTGAGTCCGGGACAGCCCATGCCTACACTGAAGCTTTCTTT,CAISESGTAHAYTEAFF
17,-,TRBJ1-1,TRBV5-1,-,TGCGCCAGCAGCCGACCCACTTTCGACAGTTCGAACACTGAAGCTTTCTTT,CASSRPTFDSSNTEAFF
9,-,TRBJ2-1,TRBV30,-,TGTGCCTGGAGTCCCCCCTTTATCTTC,CAWSPPFIF
15,few,TRBJ2-2,TRBV5-1,-,TGCGCCAGCAGAGGGGAGCGGCACGGCACCGGGGAGCTGTTTTTT,CASRGERHGTGELFF
17,-,TRBJ1-2,TRBV6-5,-,TGTGCCAGCAGTTACTCGGCCGGGGGCAGATCTAACTATGGCTACACCTTC,CASSYSAGGRSNYGYTF
13,few,TRBJ2-5,TRBV7-3,-,TGTGCCAGCAGCAACGGGGGTTGGGAGACCCAGTACTTC,CASSNGGWETQYF
16,-,TRBJ1-2,TRBV27,-,TGTGCCAGCAGTTTAATGCAGGCAGGCTCCCCCTATGGCTACACCTTC,CASSLMQAGSPYGYTF
14,-,TRBJ1-2,TRBV7-9,-,TGTGCCAGCAGCTACCCCGCCGGGGGCTATGGCTACACCTTC,CASSYPAGGYGYTF
15,many,TRBJ2-5,TRBV24-1,TRBD1,TGTGCCACCAGTGAATGGACAGGGAATGAGGAGACCCAGTACTTC,CATSEWTGNEETQYF
14,many,TRBJ2-5,TRBV7-9,-,TGTGCCAGCAGCCACAGTGTAGGTGGAGAGACCCAGTACTTC,CASSHSVGGETQYF
15,-,TRBJ2-7,TRBV25-1,TRBD2,TGTGCCAGCAGCCCCGGAGGCGGGAGAGGAAACGAGCAGTACTTC,CASSPGGGRGNEQYF
15,-,TRBJ2-5,TRBV5-1,TRBD2,TGCGCCAGCAGCCCCGAGCGGGGGGCTCAAGAGACCCAGTACTTC,CASSPERGAQETQYF
15,once,TRBJ2-5,TRBV20-1,-,TGCAGTGCTAGCCTTATTAGGTGGTCCCAAGAGACCCAGTACTTC,CSASLIRWSQETQYF
18,few,TRBJ2-1,TRBV9,-,TGTGCCAGCAGCGTAGGGGCGGGATTGACTTTTTTATTCGGTGAGCAGTTCTTC,CASSVGAGLTFLFGEQFF
17,-,TRBJ2-6,TRBV5-1,TRBD2,TGCGCCAGCAGCAGCGGGGCAGGGAAGTCTGGGGCCAACGTCCTGACTTTC,CASSSGAGKSGANVLTF
15,many,TRBJ2-5,TRBV7-9,-,TGTGCCAGCAGCTTAGCGGTTGGGAGCCTGGAGACCCAGTACTTC,CASSLAVGSLETQYF
15,-,TRBJ2-1,TRBV20-1,TRBD2,TGCAGTGCTAGAGAAGCTAGCGGGGGGGCTAATGAGCAGTTCTTC,CSAREASGGANEQFF
16,-,TRBJ2-3,TRBV7-9,TRBD2,TGTGCCAGCAGCTTCGTGGGGGGGGATAGCACAGATACGCAGTATTTT,CASSFVGGDSTDTQYF
13,-,TRBJ2-7,TRBV30,-,TGTGCCTGGAGTGCAGGGGGGATTTACGAGCAGTACTTC,CAWSAGGIYEQYF
15,few,TRBJ1-2,TRBV12-3/TRBV12-4,-,TGTGCCAGCAGTCCCCGGAGGGCAGTCGGCTATGGCTACACCTTC,CASSPRRAVGYGYTF